These T cell receptor beta chains were read from a single sample in a study of T cell repertoires in cytomegalovirus infection. TCRdb re-analysed the reads in MiXCR, keeping a single row per CDR3 protein. The sample consists of about 570,000 distinct CDR3 sequences, 40% of them appearing once. These receptors' targets are unknown. The sequences come from cultured PBMCs, collected from culture after CMV antigen stimulation. The receptors stem from a human donor in good health (CMV status not recorded). Some clones in this sample may be carry-over from other donors' samples. The CDR3 runs from the conserved cysteine through the conserved F or W. D genes are given only for firm matches. Size values are once, few and many counts, or a class for expanded clones, and some rows have none.

CASSLGLAESEQFF TGTGCCAGCAGCTTAGGGCTAGCGGAAAGTGAGCAGTTCTTC TRBD2 - TRBJ2-1 TRBV7-8
CASSLGPIPYNEQFF TGTGCCAGCTCACTAGGACCGATTCCCTACAATGAGCAGTTCTTC - - TRBJ2-1 TRBV18
CASSPGGTGGQPQHF TGTGCCAGCAGTCCGGGGGGGACAGGGGGACAGCCCCAGCATTTT TRBD1 - TRBJ1-5 TRBV12-3/TRBV12-4
CASSLGGGEQFF TGTGCCAGCAGCTTAGGGGGGGGTGAGCAGTTCTTC - many TRBJ2-1 TRBV12-3/TRBV12-4
CASKTSGYEQYF TGTGCCAGCAAGACTAGCGGTTACGAGCAGTACTTC TRBD2 - TRBJ2-7 TRBV2
CASRPAQYYSNQPQHF TGTGCCAGCAGGCCCGCCCAGTACTATAGCAATCAGCCCCAGCATTTT - once TRBJ1-5 TRBV27
CASSLAGLHRELFF TGTGCCAGCAGTTTAGCAGGGCTGCACCGGGAGCTGTTTTTT - once TRBJ2-2 TRBV28
CASSSPSGSSYNEQFF TGTGCCAGCAGCTCCCCTAGCGGGAGCTCCTACAATGAGCAGTTCTTC TRBD2 few TRBJ2-1 TRBV7-9
CASSQIRQGRETQYF TGTGCCAGCAGCCAAATTCGACAGGGTCGAGAGACCCAGTACTTC TRBD1 - TRBJ2-5 TRBV7-9
CASSPRDRWGEQFF TGTGCCAGCAGCCCCAGGGACCGCTGGGGTGAGCAGTTCTTC - - TRBJ2-1 TRBV7-7
CASSLADRGASYEQYF TGTGCCAGCAGTCTTGCGGACCGTGGGGCTTCCTACGAGCAGTACTTC - - TRBJ2-7 TRBV11-1
CASSHHTGGDEQYF TGCGCCAGCAGCCACCACACAGGGGGCGACGAGCAGTACTTC TRBD1 - TRBJ2-7 TRBV4-1
CSASSWTLETQYF TGCAGTGCTTCTTCGTGGACGCTGGAGACCCAGTACTTC - - TRBJ2-5 TRBV20-1
CASSPPGGGEAFF TGTGCCAGCAGTCCTCCGGGAGGGGGAGAAGCTTTCTTT - - TRBJ1-1 TRBV27
CASSLLGHFYEQYF TGTGCCAGCAGTTTATTGGGACACTTCTACGAGCAGTACTTC - - TRBJ2-7 TRBV12-3/TRBV12-4
CASSERGHDYGYTF TGTGCCAGCAGCGAAAGGGGGCATGACTATGGCTACACCTTC TRBD1 - TRBJ1-2 TRBV7-9
CASSLVRGGGDTQYF TGTGCCAGCAGCTTAGTGCGGGGGGGAGGAGATACGCAGTATTTT TRBD2 - TRBJ2-3 TRBV7-2